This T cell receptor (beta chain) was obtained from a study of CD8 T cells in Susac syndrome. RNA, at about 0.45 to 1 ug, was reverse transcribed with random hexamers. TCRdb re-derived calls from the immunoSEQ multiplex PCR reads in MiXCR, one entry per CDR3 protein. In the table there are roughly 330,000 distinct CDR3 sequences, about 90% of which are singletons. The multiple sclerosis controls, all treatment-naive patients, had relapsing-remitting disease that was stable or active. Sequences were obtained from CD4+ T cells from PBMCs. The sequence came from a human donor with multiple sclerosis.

The CDR3 region is CASSSGQIYNEQFF. As DNA, the CDR3 is TGTGCCAGCAGTTCCGGACAGATCTACAATGAGCAGTTCTTC. V usage is TRBV6-2 or TRBV6-3 and J usage is TRBJ2-1; the D gene is possibly TRBD1 (6 bases). Germline V gene sequence: CDR1 MNHEY, CDR2 SVGEGT. The CDR3 has 14 residues. V was pared by 4 bases and J by 3 bases, with 10 bases between.